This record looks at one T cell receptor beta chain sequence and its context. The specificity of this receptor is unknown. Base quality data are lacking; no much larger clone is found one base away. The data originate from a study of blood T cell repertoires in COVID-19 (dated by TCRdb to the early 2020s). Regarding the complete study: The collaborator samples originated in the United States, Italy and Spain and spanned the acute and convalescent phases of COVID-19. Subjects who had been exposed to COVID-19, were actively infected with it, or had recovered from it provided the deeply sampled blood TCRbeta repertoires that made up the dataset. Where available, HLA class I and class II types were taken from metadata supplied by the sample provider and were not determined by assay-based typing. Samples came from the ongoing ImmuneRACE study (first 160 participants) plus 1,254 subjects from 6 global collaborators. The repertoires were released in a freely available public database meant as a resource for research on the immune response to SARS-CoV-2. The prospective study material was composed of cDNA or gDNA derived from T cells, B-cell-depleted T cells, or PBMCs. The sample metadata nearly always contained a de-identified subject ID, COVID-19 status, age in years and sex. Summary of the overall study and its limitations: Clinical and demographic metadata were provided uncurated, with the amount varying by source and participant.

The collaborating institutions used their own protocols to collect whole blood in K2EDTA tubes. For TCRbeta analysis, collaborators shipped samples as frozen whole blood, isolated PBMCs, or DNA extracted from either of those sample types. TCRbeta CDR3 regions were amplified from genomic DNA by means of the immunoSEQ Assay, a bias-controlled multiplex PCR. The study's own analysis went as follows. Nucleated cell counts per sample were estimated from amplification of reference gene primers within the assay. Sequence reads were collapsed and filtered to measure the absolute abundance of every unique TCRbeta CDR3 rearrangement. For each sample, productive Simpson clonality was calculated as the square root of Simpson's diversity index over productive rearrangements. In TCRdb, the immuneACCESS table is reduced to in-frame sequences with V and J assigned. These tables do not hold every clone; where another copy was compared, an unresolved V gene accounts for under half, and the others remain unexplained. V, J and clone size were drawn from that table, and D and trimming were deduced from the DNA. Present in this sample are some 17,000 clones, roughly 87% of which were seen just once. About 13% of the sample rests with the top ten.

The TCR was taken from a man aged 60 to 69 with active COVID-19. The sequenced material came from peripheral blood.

Here the CDR3 is given as CASSVGGPDTQYF. The DNA sequence follows: TGTGCCAGCAGCGTAGGAGGGCCAGATACGCAGTATTTT. Rearrangement joined TRBV9 to TRBJ2-3; a tentative D match to TRBD2 spans 5 bases. The junction carries 6 bases between V and J, which are trimmed by 0 bases and 4 bases respectively. From a lookup of the germline V gene, CDR1 and CDR2 are SGDLS and YYNGEE. The CDR3, cysteine through phenylalanine, is 13 amino acids long. Only the CDR3 region is kept as DNA, spanning 39 bases read in frame from base 1.